These 21 T cell receptor beta chains were sequenced from one sample in a study of T cell responses to AZD1222 COVID-19 vaccine (dated by TCRdb to 2020 to 2022). In light of the paper, this sample's time point label describes: about 28 days (+/-7) after the second vaccine dose. Library method: the immunoSEQ multiplex PCR assay. Imported from immuneACCESS, the table was reduced by TCRdb to in-frame sequences with V and J called. These copies leave out some clones; in studies compared against another copy, an unresolved V gene accounts for under half, and the cause of the remainder is not known. In all, the sample holds 150,000 or so clones, and roughly 88% of those were seen once. Approximately 1.1% of the sample goes to the ten largest clones. Material: peripheral blood, obtained 28 days after the second AZD1222 dose. The receptors shown here come from an adult who received the AZD1222 COVID-19 vaccine.

This chain joins TRBV10-3 and TRBJ2-5, with 9 nucleotides matching TRBD1. CDR3 length equals 15 residues. V trimming: 7 bases; J trimming: 1 base; junction bases outside the gene matches: 7. CDR1 and CDR2 from the germline V gene are ENHRY and SYGVKD. The CDR3 loop is CAIKGTGPLQETQYF. Written as DNA, the CDR3 is TGTGCCATCAAAGGGACAGGGCCCCTCCAAGAGACCCAGTACTTC.

CDR3 coding DNA: TGTGCCAGCAGCTTAGAGCCGGTTGGCTACACCTTC. It encodes CASSLEPVGYTF. V is TRBV7-9 and J is TRBJ1-2; D is unclear. The CDR3 is made up of 12 amino acids. Trimming left V 1 base short and J 7 bases short, with 7 bases between. The germline CDR1 and CDR2 sequences are SEHNR and FQNEAQ (reference sequence).

The CDR3 nucleotides are TGCGCCAGCAGCCCGGACCGCTACGAGCAGTACTTC. This encodes CASSPDRYEQYF. The gene calls are TRBV5-1 and TRBJ2-7; D ambiguous. Trimming removed 4 bases from V and 3 bases from J, with 8 bases in between. The CDR3 spans 12 residues. Looked up from germline, CDR1 is SGHRS and CDR2 is YFSETQ.

The V gene is TRBV18, the J gene TRBJ2-1; 7 bases agree with TRBD2. The CDR3 is 16 residues long. Germline V gives CDR1 KGHSH, CDR2 LQKENI. The J segment lost 5 bases and the V segment lost 1 base, leaving 8 bases of the junction unmatched. The CDR3 protein is CASSPLRGSGNNEQFF. Here the CDR3 DNA reads TGTGCCAGCTCACCACTTCGAGGGAGCGGGAACAATGAGCAGTTCTTC.

This clone was picked up one time. This rearrangement joins TRBV12-3 or TRBV12-4 to TRBJ2-7; TRBD1 might be the D (5 bases). Deletions cut 6 bases from V and 9 bases from J, with 18 bases between. The CDR3 spans 13 residues. The CDR3 nucleotides read TGTGCCAGCAGAAAAAACCAGGGTAACGGGCAGTACTTC. It yields the protein CASRKNQGNGQYF.

This chain links TRBV6-5 with TRBJ2-7, with no clear D. V lost 6 bases, J lost 0 bases, and 9 bases lay in between. Germline V gene data show CDR1 as MNHEY and CDR2 as SVGAGI. The CDR3 has 13 residues. The CDR3 is CASSLRISYEQYF. In DNA, the CDR3 is TGTGCCAGCAGCCTCCGGATCTCCTACGAGCAGTACTTC.

The chain employs TRBV9 and TRBJ2-5, with a possible D match to TRBD2 (5 bases). Germline-derived CDR1 and CDR2 are SGDLS and YYNGEE. The CDR3 has 14 amino acids. Deletions cut 4 bases from V and 4 bases from J, with 14 bases between. CDR3: CASSSSGSSETQYF. CDR3 DNA: TGTGCCAGCAGCTCCTCGGGAAGTTCAGAGACCCAGTACTTC.

CDR3 region: CASSYSGARTDTQYF. The CDR3 DNA reads as TGTGCCAGCAGTTACAGTGGTGCGCGCACAGATACGCAGTATTTT. J is TRBJ2-3 and V is TRBV6-5; D remains unclear. Germline loops: CDR1 MNHEY, CDR2 SVGAGI. This CDR3 has 15 residues. V was cut by 2 bases and J by 1 base, with 10 bases left in between.

This clone showed up just once. The rearrangement links TRBV2 to TRBJ1-6, with D maybe TRBD1 (6 bases). Trimming pared 4 bases from V and 10 bases from J, leaving 14 bases between. The length of the CDR3 is 14 residues. Germline V gene sequence: CDR1 SNHLY, CDR2 FYNNEI. The CDR3: CASSVRRGGSPLHF. CDR3 nucleotides: TGTGCCAGCAGTGTACGGCGAGGGGGGTCACCCCTCCACTTT.

The chain employs TRBV18 and TRBJ2-7; 7 positions agree with TRBD2. The length of the CDR3 is 14 residues. Germline V gene data show CDR1 as KGHSH and CDR2 as LQKENI. V lost 0 bases and J lost 3; bases outside the gene matches: 2. CDR3 bases: TGTGCCAGCTCACCACCGGGGAGGGTCTACGAGCAGTACTTC. It yields the protein CASSPPGRVYEQYF.

In DNA, the CDR3 is TGCGCCAGCAGCTTGTCCGAACCCGAAGAGACCCAGTACTTC. Translation: CASSLSEPEETQYF. This rearrangement joins TRBV5-1 to TRBJ2-5; D unclear. The CDR3 runs to 14 residues. With 1 base removed from V and 3 bases from J, the gap between germline ends came to 10 bases. Per the germline V gene, CDR1 is SGHRS and CDR2 is YFSETQ.

The count of this clone is one. This chain connects TRBV7-8 to TRBJ1-3; D call uncertain. The CDR3 consists of 15 residues. With 5 bases removed from V and 0 bases from J, the gap between germline ends came to 11 bases. Germline lookup yields CDR1 SGHVS and CDR2 FQNEAQ. CDR3 residues: CASSPRESSGNTIYF. In nucleotides, the CDR3 is TGTGCCAGCAGCCCCCGGGAATCCTCTGGAAACACCATATATTTT.

This clone occurred once. The V and J genes are TRBV2 and TRBJ2-3; 14 bases align to TRBD2. Germline V gene lookup returns CDR1 SNHLY and CDR2 FYNNEI. V dropped 6 bases and J dropped 5; count of bases not matched to a gene: 4. The CDR3 length is 15 residues. CDR3 amino acids: CASSRTSGRIDTQYF. The CDR3 nucleotides read TGTGCCAGCAGCCGGACTAGCGGGAGGATAGATACGCAGTATTTT.

The chain links TRBV30 to TRBJ2-2, with D perhaps TRBD1 (6 bases). Trimming removed 0 bases from V and 3 bases from J, with 11 bases in between. The germline V gene has CDR1 GTSNPN and CDR2 SVGIG (reference sequence). This CDR3 region has 15 residues. The CDR3 DNA sequence: TGTGCCTGGAGTGTATCAGGGGCCGACACCGGGGAGCTGTTTTTT. It codes for CAWSVSGADTGELFF.

V usage is TRBV10-3 and J usage is TRBJ2-7; 10 bases map to TRBD1. The J segment lost 3 bases and the V segment lost 10 bases, leaving 9 bases of the junction unmatched. Germline V lookup: CDR1 ENHRY, CDR2 SYGVKD. This CDR3 comprises 14 residues. The CDR3 region is CATHRQGAGYEQYF. The CDR3 DNA reads as TGTGCCACACATCGACAGGGGGCAGGCTACGAGCAGTACTTC.

This chain links TRBV29-1 with TRBJ1-1; D unclear. Between the trimmed V and J ends, which lost 1 base and 5 bases, there was a span of 17 bases. The germline gives CDR1 SQVTM, CDR2 ANQGSEA. CDR3 length: 15 amino acids. The CDR3 nucleotides are TGCAGCGTTGAAGCACCCCGGGCCCGAGGGACTGAAGCTTTCTTT. Amino acid sequence: CSVEAPRARGTEAFF. Complete variable domain (other parts from reference TRBV29-1 and TRBJ1-1): SAVISQKPSRDICQRGTSLTIQCQVDSQVTMMFWYRQQPGQSLTLIATANQGSEATYESGFVIDKFPISRPNLTFSTLTVSNMSPEDSSIYLCSVEAPRARGTEAFFGQGTRLTVV.

V gene TRBV2 combines with J gene TRBJ2-6, with 10 positions matching TRBD1. The CDR3 has 16 residues. Germline lookup yields CDR1 SNHLY and CDR2 FYNNEI. Trimming took 6 bases from V and 2 from J; bases not matched to a gene: 4. This CDR3 reads CASRRDRGTGANVLTF. CDR3 in DNA: TGTGCCAGCAGGAGGGACAGGGGAACTGGGGCCAACGTCCTGACTTTC.

The chain has TRBV6-5 and TRBJ1-1, with D unclear. The germline gives CDR1 MNHEY, CDR2 SVGAGI. Between the trimmed V and J ends, which lost 2 bases and 4 bases, there was a span of 2 bases. This CDR3 has 11 amino acids. CDR3 protein: CASSYATEAFF. The CDR3 DNA is TGTGCCAGCAGTTACGCCACTGAAGCTTTCTTT.

V and J are TRBV30 and TRBJ1-5; 8 bases align to TRBD1. This CDR3 spans 17 amino acids. CDR1 GTSNPN and CDR2 SVGIG come from the germline V gene (reference sequence). V dropped 0 bases and J dropped 4; count of bases not matched to a gene: 11. In DNA form, the CDR3 reads TGTGCCTGGAGTGTAGGGACCGGGACAGGTCGAAATCAGCCCCAGCATTTT. The encoded protein is CAWSVGTGTGRNQPQHF.

The chain recombines TRBV19 with TRBJ2-7, with 8 nucleotides matching TRBD1. Trimming at V came to 0 bases and at J to 7 bases, leaving 5 bases not matched to a gene. This CDR3 contains 14 residues. Per the germline V gene, CDR1 is LNHDA and CDR2 is SQIVND (reference sequence). The CDR3 DNA follows: TGTGCCAGTAGTATAGACCTACAGGGGGAGGAGCAGTACTTC. Protein: CASSIDLQGEEQYF. Together with reference TRBV19 and TRBJ2-7, the CDR3 gives the full variable domain: DGGITQSPKYLFRKEGQNVTLSCEQNLNHDAMYWYRQDPGQGLRLIYYSQIVNDFQKGDIAEGYSVSREKKESFPLTVTSAQKNPTAFYLCASSIDLQGEEQYFGPGTRLTVT.

The chain carries TRBV6-2 or TRBV6-3 and TRBJ1-2; D not resolved. Germline CDR1 reads MNHEY; CDR2 reads SVGEGT. The CDR3 has 13 residues. Trimming took 2 bases from V and 4 from J, leaving 8 bases between them. CDR3 nucleotides: TGTGCCAGCAGTTACACGCAGAGCTATGGCTACACCTTC. Translated, it gives CASSYTQSYGYTF.